This TCR beta chain was observed in a study of resident and recirculating memory T cells in vitiligo. Study in general: Samples were epidermis from two lesional and two nonlesional sites, plus PBMCs.

V dropped 6 bases and J dropped 5 bases, with 11 bases sitting between them. The CDR3 covers 12 residues. The germline V gene has CDR1 SQVTM and CDR2 ANQGSEA. Here immunoSEQ multiplex PCR was the method, and the copy in TCRdb shows in-frame clones only, minus some. The table records fewer than 85,000 clones, around 90% of them present only once. Patients' lesions had not changed for the previous 6 months. Patients who had received treatment within the previous three months were excluded. Source material: blood. The source is a male donor with vitiligo. The V call is TRBV29-1, the J call TRBJ2-1; tentative D call: TRBD2 (5 bases). The CDR3 nucleotides read TGCAGCGTATCGAGGGTCCACAATGAGCAGTTCTTC. The encoded protein is CSVSRVHNEQFF.